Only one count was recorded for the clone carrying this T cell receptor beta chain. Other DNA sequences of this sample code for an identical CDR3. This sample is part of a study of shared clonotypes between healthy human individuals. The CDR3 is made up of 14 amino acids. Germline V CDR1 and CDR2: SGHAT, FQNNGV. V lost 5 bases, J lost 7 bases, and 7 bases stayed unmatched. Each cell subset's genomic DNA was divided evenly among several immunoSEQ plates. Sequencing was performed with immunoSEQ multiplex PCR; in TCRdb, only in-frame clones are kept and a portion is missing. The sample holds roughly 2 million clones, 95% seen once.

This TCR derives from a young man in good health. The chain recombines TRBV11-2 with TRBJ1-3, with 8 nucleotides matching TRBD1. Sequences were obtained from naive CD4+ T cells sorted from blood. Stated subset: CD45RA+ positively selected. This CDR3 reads CASSPDRVGNTIYF. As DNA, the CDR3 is TGTGCCAGCAGCCCGGACAGGGTAGGGAACACCATATATTTT.